This TCR beta chain was obtained from a study of cytomegalovirus exposure and HLA in healthy donors. PCR amplification relied on 60 Vbeta primers (plus 13 Jbeta primers). The repertoire was sequenced with immunoSEQ multiplex PCR; TCRdb's copy has only in-frame clones and lacks some. The data hold 150,000 to 190,000 clones, with approximately 82% observed a single time. V was trimmed by 4 bases and J by 1 base, leaving 11 bases between them. CDR3 length: 14 residues. CDR1 is SGHRS, CDR2 YFSETQ, per germline. This chain links TRBV5-1 with TRBJ1-1, with a tentative D call TRBD1 (5 bases). This sequence originates from a woman in her 50s in good health and CMV-seropositive. The specimen sequenced was PBMCs. In DNA, the CDR3 is TGCGCCAGCAGCCGTGGGGGAGGGAACACTGAAGCTTTCTTT. It encodes CASSRGGGNTEAFF. Looking up the rest from reference TRBV5-1 and TRBJ1-1 gives the full variable domain: KAGVTQTPRYLIKTRGQQVTLSCSPISGHRSVSWYQQTPGQGLQFLFEYFSETQRNKGNFPGRFSGRQFSNSRSEMNVSTLELGDSALYLCASSRGGGNTEAFFGQGTRLTVV.